This TCR beta chain was captured in a study of cytomegalovirus exposure and HLA in healthy donors. Study as a whole: A previous analysis identified more than 100 million unique TCR beta sequences derived from some 200 million T cells. General study points: Earlier analysis yielded a pattern in which most TCR beta V segments were productive about 90% or about 30% of the time. Some TCR beta chains (around 160 of them) were listed as cytomegalovirus-associated.

The CDR3 is 15 amino acids. The junction had 7 bases not matched to a gene; V was cut back by 4 bases and J by 8 bases. Per the germline V gene, CDR1 is SGHRS and CDR2 is YFSETQ. Primers included in the PCR were 60 Vbeta and 13 Jbeta primers. Sequencing used immunoSEQ multiplex PCR; TCRdb keeps in-frame clones, though not all of them. The repertoire holds 110,000 to 150,000 clones, with about 72% as singletons. Notes on this clone: What it binds is unknown.

The sample consisted of PBMCs. This receptor was identified in a man between 40 and 49 years old in good health and CMV-seronegative. The rearrangement joins TRBV5-1 to TRBJ1-6; 9 bases are shared with TRBD1. The CDR3 spells CASSNPGQGYSPLHF. The CDR3 DNA reads TGCGCCAGCAGCAACCCGGGACAGGGCTATTCACCCCTCCACTTT.